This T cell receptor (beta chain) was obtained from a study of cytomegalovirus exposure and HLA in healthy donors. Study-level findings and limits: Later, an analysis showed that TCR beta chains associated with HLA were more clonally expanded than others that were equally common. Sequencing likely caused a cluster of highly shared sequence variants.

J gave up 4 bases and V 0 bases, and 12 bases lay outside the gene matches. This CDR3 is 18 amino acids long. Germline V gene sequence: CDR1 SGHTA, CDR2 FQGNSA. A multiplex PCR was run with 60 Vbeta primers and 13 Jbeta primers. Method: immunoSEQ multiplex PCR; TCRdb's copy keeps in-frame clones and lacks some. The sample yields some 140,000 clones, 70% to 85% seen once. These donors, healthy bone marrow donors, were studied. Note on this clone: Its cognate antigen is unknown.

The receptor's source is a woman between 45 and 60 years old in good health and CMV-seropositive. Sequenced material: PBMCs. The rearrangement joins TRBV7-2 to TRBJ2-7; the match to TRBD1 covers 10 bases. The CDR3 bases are TGTGCCAGCAGCTTAGCGAAGATTGGGAGACAGGGGGCTTACGAGCAGTACTTC. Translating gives CASSLAKIGRQGAYEQYF.